Described below is a single T cell receptor (beta chain) sequence and its context. No antigen is known for it. These data originate in a study of cytomegalovirus exposure and HLA in healthy donors. The PCR was carried out with 60 Vbeta primers and 13 Jbeta primers. The assay was immunoSEQ multiplex PCR, and TCRdb's table has in-frame clones only and misses some. The sample consists of some 130,000 clones, 80% of them appearing once. Trimming cost V 3 bases and J 3 bases, with 9 bases left between them. The CDR3 has 13 amino acids. Germline CDR1 reads SGHNT; CDR2 reads YYREEE (reference sequence). General study points: As was reported, the HLA-A and HLA-B alleles of most subjects were accurately predicted from TCR beta sequences. According to a later analysis, most TCR beta chains associated with CMV appeared HLA-restricted.

The sequence came from a woman aged 40 to 49 in good health and CMV-seronegative. The sequencing input was PBMCs. The chain combines TRBV5-4 with TRBJ2-5; tentatively, D is TRBD1 (6 bases). CDR3 in DNA: TGTGCCAGCAGCTCTACAGGGAAAGAGACCCAGTACTTC. Protein sequence: CASSSTGKETQYF.